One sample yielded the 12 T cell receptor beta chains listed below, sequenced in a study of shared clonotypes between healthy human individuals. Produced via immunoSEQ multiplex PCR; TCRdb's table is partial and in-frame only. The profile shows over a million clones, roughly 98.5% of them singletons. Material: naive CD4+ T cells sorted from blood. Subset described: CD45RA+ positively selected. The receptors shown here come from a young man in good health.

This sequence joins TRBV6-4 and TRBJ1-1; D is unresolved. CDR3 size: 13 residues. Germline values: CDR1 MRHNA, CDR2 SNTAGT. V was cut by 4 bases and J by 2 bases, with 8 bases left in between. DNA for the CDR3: TGTGCCAGCAGTGTCACCGACAACACTGAAGCTTTCTTT. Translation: CASSVTDNTEAFF.

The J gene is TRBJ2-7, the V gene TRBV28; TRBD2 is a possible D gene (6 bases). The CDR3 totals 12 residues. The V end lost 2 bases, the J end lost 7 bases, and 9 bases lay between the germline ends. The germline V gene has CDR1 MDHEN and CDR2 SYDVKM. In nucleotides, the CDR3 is TGTGCCAGCAGTTTAGCGGGGCGGGAGCAGTACTTC. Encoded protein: CASSLAGREQYF.

This CDR3 is CASSLGTDRGDYGYTF. The CDR3 DNA reads TGCGCCAGCAGCTTGGGGACGGACAGGGGAGACTATGGCTACACCTTC. The chain has TRBV5-1 and TRBJ1-2; 9 bases are a match to TRBD1. The length of the CDR3 is 16 residues. Germline V gene sequence: CDR1 SGHRS, CDR2 YFSETQ. V trimming: 0 bases; J trimming: 3 bases; junction bases outside the gene matches: 6.

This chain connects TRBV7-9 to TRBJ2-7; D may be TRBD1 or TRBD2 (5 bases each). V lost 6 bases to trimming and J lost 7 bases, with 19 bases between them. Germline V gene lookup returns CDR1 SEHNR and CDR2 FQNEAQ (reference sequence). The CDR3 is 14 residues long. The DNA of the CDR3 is TGTGCCAGCAGTCTCGGGACCTCAAAGGGTGAGCAGTACTTC. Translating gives CASSLGTSKGEQYF.

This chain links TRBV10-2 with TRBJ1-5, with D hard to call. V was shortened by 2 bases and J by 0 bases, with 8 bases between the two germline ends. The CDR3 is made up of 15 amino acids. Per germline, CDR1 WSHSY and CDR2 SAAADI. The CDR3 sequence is CASSERQTSNQPQHF. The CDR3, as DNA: TGCGCCAGCAGTGAGCGGCAGACTAGCAATCAGCCCCAGCATTTT.

CDR3 in amino acids: CATSGGWGTEAFF. For the CDR3, the DNA is TGTGCCACCTCTGGGGGATGGGGAACTGAAGCTTTCTTT. The rearrangement links TRBV7-2 to TRBJ1-1; TRBD1 is a possible D gene (5 bases). This CDR3 spans 13 amino acids. V lost 10 bases, J lost 5 bases, and 17 bases lay in between. In germline, CDR1 is SGHTA, CDR2 FQGNSA.

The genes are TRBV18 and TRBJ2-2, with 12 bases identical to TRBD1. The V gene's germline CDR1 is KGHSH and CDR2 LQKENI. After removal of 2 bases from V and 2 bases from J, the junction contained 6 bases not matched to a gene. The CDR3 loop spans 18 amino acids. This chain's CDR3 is CASSPRGQGAPNTGELFF. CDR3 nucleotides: TGTGCCAGCTCACCAAGGGGACAGGGGGCACCCAACACCGGGGAGCTGTTTTTT.

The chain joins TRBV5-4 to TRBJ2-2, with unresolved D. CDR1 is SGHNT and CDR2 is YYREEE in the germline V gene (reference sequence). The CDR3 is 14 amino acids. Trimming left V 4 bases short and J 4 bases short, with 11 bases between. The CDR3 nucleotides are TGTGCCAGCAGCCAAGCAGGAATCACCGGGGAGCTGTTTTTT. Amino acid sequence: CASSQAGITGELFF. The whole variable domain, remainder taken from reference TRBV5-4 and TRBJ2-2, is ETGVTQSPTHLIKTRGQQVTLRCSSQSGHNTVSWYQQALGQGPQFIFQYYREEENGRGNFPPRFSGLQFPNYSSELNVNALELDDSALYLCASSQAGITGELFFGEGSRLTVL.

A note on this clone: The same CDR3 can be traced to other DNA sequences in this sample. The CDR3, as DNA: TGTGCCAGCAGCTTAGAAGGGTTCGGAAACACCATATATTTT. This gives the protein CASSLEGFGNTIYF. This rearrangement joins TRBV7-9 to TRBJ1-3; D unclear. The CDR3 is made up of 14 amino acids. Trimming took 1 base from V and 4 from J, leaving 8 bases between them. From germline, CDR1 is SEHNR and CDR2 FQNEAQ (reference sequence).

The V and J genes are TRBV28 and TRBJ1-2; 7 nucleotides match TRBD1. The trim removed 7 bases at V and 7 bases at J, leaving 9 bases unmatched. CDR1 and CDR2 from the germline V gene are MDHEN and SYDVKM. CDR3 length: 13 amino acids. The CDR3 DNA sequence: TGTGCCAGCAAACCCGGGACAGCCAGTGGCTACACCTTC. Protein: CASKPGTASGYTF.

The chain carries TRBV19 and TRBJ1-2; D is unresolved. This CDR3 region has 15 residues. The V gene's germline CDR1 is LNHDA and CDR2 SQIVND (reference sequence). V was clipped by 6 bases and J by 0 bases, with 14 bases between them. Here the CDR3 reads CASSAPQLPNYGYTF. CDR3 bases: TGTGCCAGTAGCGCCCCTCAATTGCCTAACTATGGCTACACCTTC.

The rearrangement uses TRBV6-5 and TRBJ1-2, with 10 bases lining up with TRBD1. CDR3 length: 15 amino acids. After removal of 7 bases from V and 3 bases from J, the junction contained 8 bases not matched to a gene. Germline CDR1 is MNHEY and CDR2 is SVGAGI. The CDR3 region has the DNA TGTGCCAGCATCACCCCGGGACAGGGGTACTATGGCTACACCTTC. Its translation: CASITPGQGYYGYTF.